This T cell receptor beta chain was identified during a study of CD8 T cells in ankylosing spondylitis. The V end lost 1 base, the J end lost 7 bases, and 11 bases lay between the germline ends. Germline V lookup: CDR1 SGHDT, CDR2 YYEEEE. CDR3 length: 13 residues. TCRdb used MiXCR to reprocess the 5' RACE reads, holding one entry per CDR3 protein. The sample shows 210,000 or so distinct CDR3 sequences, approximately 8% of them seen only once. This clonotype was counted ten times or more. The sequence was collected from a female donor with ankylosing spondylitis or in good health (not recorded which). Material: blood, either unsorted or a sorted T cell fraction (not recorded which). The chain employs TRBV5-6 and TRBJ1-1; no definite D call. This CDR3 reads CASSLSYVGEAFF. DNA of the CDR3: TGTGCCAGCAGCTTGTCGTACGTCGGTGAAGCTTTCTTT.